Sequencing of this T cell receptor beta chain was carried out in a study of T cells in Graves' hyperthyroidism and ophthalmopathy. Notes on the study in general: Blood samples included most of the expanded thyroid clonotypes exceeding 0.001.

This clonotype was detected many times. The target antigen is unknown. The definition of stable Graves' hyperthyroidism was no ophthalmopathy progression within 18 months. From more than 9 ml of fresh peripheral blood, PBMCs were isolated. RNA transcripts yielded amplified TCR beta CDR3 regions. When the TCR CDR3 underwent first-round RT-PCR, the HTBI primer set was used. TCRdb processed the multiplex PCR reads anew with MiXCR; each CDR3 protein has one entry. The table records 460,000 or so distinct CDR3 sequences, under 15% of them present only once. CDR1 and CDR2 (germline): DFQATT, SNEGSKA (reference sequence). Deletions cut 2 bases from V and 1 base from J, with 11 bases between. This CDR3 spans 14 amino acids.

This sequence originates from a woman in her late teens or twenties with Graves' hyperthyroidism. The chain combines TRBV20-1 with TRBJ1-1, with D maybe TRBD1 (6 bases). The sample consisted of blood. CDR3 region: CSARTGGSNTEAFF. The CDR3 coding sequence is TGCAGTGCTAGAACGGGGGGCTCGAACACTGAAGCTTTCTTT.